This T cell receptor (beta chain) was retrieved from a study of cytomegalovirus exposure and HLA in healthy donors. Overall study: A data release that came early held approximately 92 million unique TCRs from HLA-typed donors. General study findings and limits: A later analysis reportedly identified an Asian-associated ancestry cluster as carrying fewer N-insertions than the approximately 670-donor mean. Most TCR sequences were rare, but some public TCRs occurred in many donors.

PCR primers comprised 60 Vbeta and 13 Jbeta primers. Sequenced by immunoSEQ multiplex PCR; TCRdb stores in-frame clones only, minus some. The sample includes about 54,000 clones, roughly 85% seen only once; the top ten take around 2.9%. The CDR3 is 16 amino acids. The J segment lost 6 bases and the V segment lost 5 bases, leaving 9 bases of the junction unmatched. The germline V gene has CDR1 SGHTA and CDR2 FQGNSA. As concerns this clone: The antigen is not known.

The source of this sequence is a woman aged 18-30 years in good health and CMV-seronegative. The rearrangement joins TRBV7-2 to TRBJ2-7, with 14 bases aligning to TRBD2. Sequenced sample: PBMCs. Here the CDR3 reads CASSPRTSGRSSEQYF. CDR3 coding DNA: TGTGCCAGCAGCCCGAGGACTAGCGGGAGGAGCTCCGAGCAGTACTTC.